These T cell receptor beta chains were read from a single sample in a study of graft-versus-host responses after intestinal transplantation. Profiling relied on immunoSEQ multiplex PCR, and the TCRdb table lists in-frame clones only, not all of them. The data show about 36,000 clones, with approximately 93% seen just once and about 0.2% held by the top ten. Their cognate antigens are unknown. Here the sequenced sample was unstimulated CD4+ T cells sorted from spleen or lymph node cells, taken before transplant. Every receptor here comes from a human donor who was the organ donor for an intestinal transplant. CDR3s include the opening cysteine and the closing phenylalanine or tryptophan. Fields, in order: J gene, clone size, D gene, V gene, CDR3 protein, CDR3 DNA. D genes are given only for firm matches. The size field is filled for only some rows; it gives once, few, many or a size class.

TRBJ1-1,few,TRBD1,TRBV5-1,CASSTPGTDEAFF,TGCGCCAGCAGCACGCCCGGGACAGACGAAGCTTTCTTT
TRBJ2-3,-,TRBD1,TRBV5-1,CASSLAGQGTDTQYF,TGCGCCAGCAGCTTGGCGGGACAGGGCACAGATACGCAGTATTTT
TRBJ1-5,-,TRBD1,TRBV4-1,CASSQDPTGGNNQPQHF,TGCGCCAGCAGCCAAGATCCGACAGGGGGCAACAATCAGCCCCAGCATTTT
TRBJ1-4,once,-,TRBV7-6,CASSLNAQNNEKLFF,TGTGCCAGCAGCTTAAACGCACAGAATAATGAAAAACTGTTTTTT
TRBJ1-1,once,TRBD1,TRBV9,CASSVVGGTNTEAFF,TGTGCCAGCAGCGTAGTAGGGGGCACGAACACTGAAGCTTTCTTT
TRBJ2-2,-,-,TRBV6-4,CASSVVETGELFF,TGTGCCAGCAGTGTGGTGGAAACCGGGGAGCTGTTTTTT
TRBJ2-1,-,TRBD2,TRBV9,CASSVGGGVEQFF,TGTGCCAGCAGCGTAGGCGGGGGTGTTGAGCAGTTCTTC
TRBJ1-6,-,-,TRBV7-2,CASSLGTAGPPLHF,TGTGCCAGCAGCTTAGGAACGGCAGGCCCACCCCTCCACTTT
TRBJ1-1,-,-,TRBV30,CAWSPLGAFGEAFF,TGTGCCTGGAGTCCACTTGGGGCGTTCGGTGAAGCTTTCTTT
TRBJ2-2,once,TRBD1,TRBV7-3,CASSIRGGELFF,TGTGCCAGCAGCATCAGGGGGGGGGAGCTGTTTTTT
TRBJ2-5,once,TRBD2,TRBV15,CATSGGTSGKETQYF,TGTGCCACCAGCGGTGGGACTAGCGGGAAGGAGACCCAGTACTTC
TRBJ2-1,once,-,TRBV5-4,CASSLDRAPYNEQFF,TGTGCCAGCAGCTTGGACAGGGCGCCCTACAATGAGCAGTTCTTC
TRBJ2-7,-,TRBD1,TRBV2,CASKIGQGSSYEQYF,TGTGCCAGCAAGATAGGACAGGGAAGCTCCTACGAGCAGTACTTC